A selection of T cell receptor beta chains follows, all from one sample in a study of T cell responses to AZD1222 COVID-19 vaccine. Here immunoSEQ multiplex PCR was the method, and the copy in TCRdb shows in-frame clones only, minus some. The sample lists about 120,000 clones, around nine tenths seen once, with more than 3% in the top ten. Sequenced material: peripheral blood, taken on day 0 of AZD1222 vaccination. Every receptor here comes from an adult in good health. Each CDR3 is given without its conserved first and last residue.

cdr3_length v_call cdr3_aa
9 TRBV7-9 ASSLTSPLH
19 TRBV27 ASSLLGSWTDRLNGNQPQH
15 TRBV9 ASSVGSSGGAEETQY
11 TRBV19 ASSISGNTEAF
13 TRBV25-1 ASSEAKGRDTEAF
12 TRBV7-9 ASTAYGTDYGYT
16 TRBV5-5 ASSQEQVDVSYNSPLH
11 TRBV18 ASASTVVETQY
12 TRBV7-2 ASSSAQGLKEQY
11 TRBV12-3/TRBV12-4 ASSQGLGNTIY
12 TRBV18 ASSLPGQAETQY
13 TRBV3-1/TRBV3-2 ASSQGATRRVAST
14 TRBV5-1 ASSLAGTAQVYEQY
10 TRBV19 ASSAPYGELF
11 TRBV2 ASRAGGTDTQY
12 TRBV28 ASSSPGQEYEQY
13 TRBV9 ASSPPGREGEKLF
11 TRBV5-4 ASRDTYNSPLH
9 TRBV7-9 ASSPVGELF
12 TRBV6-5 ASSYRTAFTEAF
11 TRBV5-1 ASSLGGSEKLF
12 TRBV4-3 ASSQDGTNQPQH
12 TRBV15 ATSRQGSFSVYT
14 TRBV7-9 ASSLRAGASTDTQY
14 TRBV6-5 ASSYAGQGRRNTIY
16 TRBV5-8 ASSLLGQGVPTNEKLF
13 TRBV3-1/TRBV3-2 ASSPPQQGGSPLH
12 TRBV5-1 ASSLVTLNYGYT
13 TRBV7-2 ASSLVRFGDTEAF
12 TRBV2 ASRDRGLGNTIY
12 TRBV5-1 ASSISTVNTEAF
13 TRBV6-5 ASSRRTGGLDGYT
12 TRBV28 ASSFRQMNTEAF
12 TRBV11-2 ASSVTGGNEKLF
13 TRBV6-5 ASSSNLGPSYEQY
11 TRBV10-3 AMGGQENYGYT